The entry below gives a single T cell receptor (beta chain) sequence along with its context. Its antigen is not yet known. No per-base quality is available; no much larger clone lies one base away. CDR1 MGHDK and CDR2 SYGVNS are derived from the germline V gene. The CDR3 contains 13 residues, cysteine and phenylalanine counted. Only the CDR3 portion is preserved as DNA: 39 bases, with reading frame beginning at the first base. V is reduced by 7 bases and J by 0 bases, leaving a spacing of 9 bases between them. Synthetic TCR analog templates were spiked into each PCR so that absolute template abundance could be estimated from read counts. TCRbeta CDR3 regions were amplified from genomic DNA with bias-controlled V and J gene primers using the immunoSEQ assay. Rearranged TCRbeta segments were sequenced at approximately 20X coverage. In the source study's methods: Clustering was used to correct sequencing errors, and CDR3s were annotated against IMGT so that V, D and J genes could be assigned. Only productive TCRbeta rearrangements were used in downstream analyses, excluding out-of-frame or stop-codon sequences. Clonality was calculated as one minus the Shannon entropy normalized by the log of the number of unique productive sequences. Clones differing between time points or between blood and tumor were identified by Fisher's exact test with Benjamini-Hochberg correction at adjusted p below 0.01. Entries here come from immuneACCESS through TCRdb and include only in-frame sequences with V and J called. Some clones fail to appear in such tables; in the studies checked, an unresolved V gene covers under half of the shortfall, and the cause of the remainder is unknown. The DNA gave D and trimming, while V, J and clone size come from that table. The sample table records about 88,000 clones; roughly 90% of these occur just once. The ten top clones hold roughly 0.99% of the sample.

What the time point label conveys for this sample: pretreatment peripheral blood. The cohort comprised fewer than 35 patients with locally advanced or metastatic urothelial carcinoma treated at Memorial Sloan Kettering on a trial protocol. Peripheral blood mononuclear cells were collected from each patient pretreatment and during treatment, giving between 1 and 8 total time points per patient. The Qiagen DNeasy Blood extraction kit was used to purify genomic DNA from total PBMCs and from tumor samples. Collected pretreatment and during treatment, PBMCs were isolated and stored as previously described. The sample originates from a study of PD-L1 blockade in urothelial cancer (dated by TCRdb to the late 2010s). Regarding the study in general: Every patient began therapy at some point between 2013 and 2015 and was given atezolizumab 1,200 mg intravenously every 3 weeks. In the same patients, whole exome sequencing and RNA sequencing of pretreatment tumors were performed in addition to TCR sequencing. The study, an exploratory multi-omic analysis, examined somatic, immune and clinical correlates of response to PD-L1 blockade with atezolizumab in urothelial cancer. Progression-free survival longer than 6 months counted as durable clinical benefit, and TCR features were additionally tested against both progression-free and overall survival. Just over 28 patients had pretreatment blood TCR-seq, some 25 had at least one posttreatment blood collection, and some 25 had tumor TCR-seq. Pretreatment tumor samples and matched peripheral blood, collected serially before and after atezolizumab treatment, underwent TCR sequencing. Blood samples were analyzed at 3 weeks after treatment start (second dose) and at 6 weeks after treatment start. Roughly 10 patients reached durable clinical benefit, while about 20 patients did not. An ECOG performance status of 0 or 1 was recorded for the patients, and 0 to 3 prior chemotherapy regimens had been received by the patients. About 90% of the roughly 29 patients were identified as males with urothelial cancer of bladder origin, and a prior smoking history was reported by 18 of 29 patients. Blood samples gave a median of around 130,000 T cells and tens of thousands of unique TCRs, with a median clonality of 0.080. Beyond this particular receptor, the publication reports: Improved progression-free and overall survival was associated with having pretreatment peripheral blood TCR clonality below the median. Small sample size (n ≈ 27) and many exploratory analyses mean the results are intended to be hypothesis-generating. Among patients with durable benefit, tumor-associated TCR clones showed greater expansion in peripheral blood 3 weeks after treatment started (n ≈ 23, p = 0.022).

The receptor was isolated from a woman older than 75 with urothelial cancer. In this chain, TRBV25-1 is recombined with TRBJ1-2; there is no confident call for the D gene. Sequences were derived from PBMCs, sampled around atezolizumab (anti-PD-L1) treatment. The CDR3 in this case is CASMRGANYGYTF. The nucleotide sequence reads TGTGCCAGCATGCGAGGTGCTAACTATGGCTACACCTTC.